Presented here are 18 T cell receptor beta chains from one specimen sequenced in a study of blood T cell repertoires in COVID-19. Sequencing used immunoSEQ multiplex PCR; TCRdb keeps in-frame clones, though not all of them. The sample has around 130,000 clones; 65% to 90% are singletons. The material sequenced was peripheral blood. The receptors derive from a human donor in a cohort sampled during active COVID-19.

V and J are TRBV6-6 and TRBJ1-4, with unresolved D. V lost 4 bases to trimming and J lost 0 bases, with 9 bases between them. This CDR3 spans 15 amino acids. CDR1 and CDR2 (germline): MNHNY, SVGAGI (reference sequence). CDR3 nucleotide sequence: TGTGCCAGCAGTTCGGCGGCCGCAACTAATGAAAAACTGTTTTTT. Protein: CASSSAAATNEKLFF.

The V call is TRBV10-2, the J call TRBJ1-2, with D maybe TRBD1 (6 bases). This CDR3 spans 14 amino acids. Between the trimmed V and J ends, which lost 0 bases and 4 bases, there was a span of 9 bases. Per germline, CDR1 WSHSY and CDR2 SAAADI. CDR3 bases: TGCGCCAGCAGTGAGTCAAGGGGGGGCTATGGCTACACCTTC. Protein: CASSESRGGYGYTF.

The rearrangement joins TRBV6-5 to TRBJ2-7, with 8 bases identical to TRBD1. V lost 6 bases, J lost 2 bases, and 3 bases stayed unmatched. Germline lookup yields CDR1 MNHEY and CDR2 SVGAGI. The CDR3 loop spans 13 amino acids. CDR3 nucleotide sequence: TGTGCCAGCAGCCAGGGGGCGACCTACGAGCAGTACTTC. Protein: CASSQGATYEQYF.

The gene calls are TRBV19 and TRBJ2-2; 8 nucleotides line up with TRBD1. The CDR3 has 18 residues. Trimming removed 3 bases from V and 4 bases from J; junction bases left unmatched: 13. Germline V CDR1 and CDR2: LNHDA, SQIVND (reference sequence). The CDR3 here is CASSIPPTGVRGTGELFF. The CDR3 region has the DNA TGTGCCAGTAGTATTCCCCCGACAGGGGTCAGAGGCACCGGGGAGCTGTTTTTT.

In regard to this clone: The sample carries other DNA sequences with the same CDR3. The rearrangement joins TRBV5-1 to TRBJ1-4, with 9 nucleotides matching TRBD1. The CDR3 covers 14 residues. The V gene end was trimmed by 2 bases and the J gene end by 8 bases; junction bases not matched to a gene: 4. Germline CDR1 is SGHRS and CDR2 is YFSETQ. CDR3 sequence (DNA): TGCGCCAGCAGCTTTGGGACAGGGCGAGAAAAACTGTTTTTT. Its protein product is CASSFGTGREKLFF.

The chain uses TRBV14 and TRBJ1-2, with TRBD1 identical over 7 bases. In germline, CDR1 is SGHDN, CDR2 FVKESK. The CDR3 covers 13 residues. V was clipped by 4 bases and J by 2 bases; unmatched bases: 1. The CDR3 DNA is TGTGCCAGCAGCCCGGGACAGAACTATGGCTACACCTTC. Translation gives CASSPGQNYGYTF.

The chain recombines TRBV3-1 (or the pseudogene TRBV3-2) with TRBJ2-3, with 8 bases that match TRBD2. Germline V gene sequence: CDR1 LGHDT, CDR2 YNNKEL (reference sequence). The CDR3 extends over 14 amino acids. V shed 2 bases, J shed 8 bases, and the junction held 6 bases outside the gene matches. The DNA of the CDR3 is TGTGCCAGCAGCCAAAATCTAGCGGGTGCTACGCAGTATTTT. Translation gives CASSQNLAGATQYF.

This chain links TRBV9 with TRBJ1-2; tentative D call: TRBD1 (5 bases). Trimming pared 5 bases from V and 4 bases from J, leaving 18 bases between. This CDR3 has 15 amino acids. The V gene's germline CDR1 is SGDLS and CDR2 YYNGEE. Written as DNA, the CDR3 is TGTGCCAGCAGGGACCCTAGTTCGGGGGGCTATGGCTACACCTTC. Protein product: CASRDPSSGGYGYTF. The full variable domain, its missing parts supplied by reference TRBV9 and TRBJ1-2, is DSGVTQTPKHLITATGQRVTLRCSPRSGDLSVYWYQQSLDQGLQFLIQYYNGEERAKGNILERFSAQQFPDLHSELNLSSLELGDSALYFCASRDPSSGGYGYTFGSGTRLTVV.

V gene TRBV25-1 combines with J gene TRBJ1-4, with TRBD1 as a possible D gene (6 bases). Deletions cut 0 bases from V and 4 bases from J, with 12 bases between. The germline V gene encodes CDR1 MGHDK and CDR2 SYGVNS. This CDR3 comprises 16 residues. For the CDR3, the DNA is TGTGCCAGCAGTGAATATGGGGGGGGCTTTAATGAAAAACTGTTTTTT. The encoded protein is CASSEYGGGFNEKLFF.

J is TRBJ1-6 and V is TRBV10-2; 9 bases are a match to TRBD1. Per germline, CDR1 WSHSY and CDR2 SAAADI. Unmatched junction bases numbered 2, after V lost 4 bases and J lost 7 bases. The CDR3 is made up of 14 amino acids. The CDR3 nucleotides are TGCGCCAGCAGTGGTGGGACAGGGAATTCACCCCTCCACTTT. This sequence encodes CASSGGTGNSPLHF.

The chain employs TRBV11-3 and TRBJ2-2; the D gene is possibly TRBD2 (6 bases). The CDR3 sequence is 13 residues long. The germline V gene has CDR1 SGHNT and CDR2 YENEEA. Trimming cost V 1 base and J 9 bases, with 9 bases left between them. The CDR3 nucleotides are TGTGCCAGCAGCTTAGGGGGGGACCGGGAGCTGTTTTTT. It specifies CASSLGGDRELFF.

This chain connects TRBV24-1 to TRBJ1-1; 7 positions match TRBD1. Germline CDR1 reads KGHDR; CDR2 reads SFDVKD. V was pared by 0 bases and J by 4 bases, with 19 bases of the junction left unmatched. The CDR3 is made up of 20 amino acids. The CDR3 loop reads CATSDLDLLGQENRSTEAFF. Here the CDR3 DNA reads TGTGCCACCAGTGATTTGGACCTACTAGGACAGGAAAATAGGAGCACTGAAGCTTTCTTT.

The chain recombines TRBV4-1 with TRBJ1-6, with TRBD1 as a possible D gene (6 bases). Deletions cut 2 bases from V and 5 bases from J, with 13 bases between. CDR3 length: 16 residues. CDR1 is MGHRA and CDR2 is YSYEKL in the germline V gene. The CDR3 bases are TGCGCCAGCAGCCAAACGCCGGGACAAAATAATTCACCCCTCCACTTT. Residues: CASSQTPGQNNSPLHF.

The J gene is TRBJ1-3, the V gene TRBV5-8; D possibly corresponds to TRBD1 (6 bases). CDR3 length: 17 amino acids. In germline, CDR1 is SGHTS, CDR2 YDEGEE. Trimming removed 4 bases from V and 0 bases from J, with 17 bases in between. This CDR3 reads CASSPRSWTVSGNTIYF. CDR3 bases: TGTGCCAGCAGCCCCCGATCTTGGACAGTCTCTGGAAACACCATATATTTT.

This chain uses TRBV14 with TRBJ2-3; 8 bases are a match to TRBD2. The length of the CDR3 is 15 residues. V trimming: 1 base; J trimming: 5 bases; junction bases outside the gene matches: 5. In germline, CDR1 is SGHDN, CDR2 FVKESK. CDR3 loop: CASSQVGGAVDTQYF. The CDR3 nucleotides are TGTGCCAGCAGCCAAGTCGGGGGGGCGGTAGATACGCAGTATTTT.

In this sample, this clone turned up once. This sequence joins TRBV10-3 and TRBJ1-5, with no clear D. CDR1 is ENHRY and CDR2 is SYGVKD in the germline V gene. The CDR3 totals 13 residues. Trimming pared 10 bases from V and 2 bases from J, leaving 12 bases between. The CDR3 DNA reads TGTGCCACAGCGACGTCTGGCAATCAGCCCCAGCATTTT. Translation: CATATSGNQPQHF.

The CDR3 DNA is TGCGCCAGCAGCCTTCGGAGGAGGGTTGAAGAGACCCAGTACTTC. The encoded protein is CASSLRRRVEETQYF. The gene calls are TRBV4-1 and TRBJ2-5, with D maybe TRBD2 (6 bases). Trimming removed 4 bases from V and 3 bases from J, with 15 bases in between. The CDR3 spans 15 residues. The germline gives CDR1 MGHRA, CDR2 YSYEKL.

This clone has just one count. The chain carries TRBV19 and TRBJ2-7, with D perhaps matching TRBD1 (5 bases). The CDR3 spans 15 residues. V lost 2 bases, J lost 0 bases, and 11 bases lay in between. CDR1 is LNHDA and CDR2 is SQIVND in the germline V gene (reference sequence). DNA for the CDR3: TGTGCCAGTAGTATACTCCCAGGGTCCTCCTACGAGCAGTACTTC. Protein sequence: CASSILPGSSYEQYF.